This TCR beta chain was sequenced during a study of blood T cells in healthy people across ages. Points from the study as a whole: CMV infection status of these donors was not known.

Concerning this clonotype itself: Antigen unknown. Germline is not matched at one junction end, which may reflect a read error.

Germline assignment: CDR1 SGHVS and CDR2 FQNEAQ. This CDR3 is built from 11 residues. A sample-barcoded 5' primer and a J-beta primer mix were used in a second PCR of roughly 7 to 12 cycles. TCRdb passed the 5' RACE reads through MiXCR, listing each CDR3 protein once. The sample holds fewer than 650,000 distinct CDR3 sequences; 27% are singletons and the top ten take 3% to 4%. Each donor gave 9 to 10 milliliters of peripheral blood. This sample also belongs to another study, concerning T cells of mothers and their children. That report notes: The study recruited three healthy Caucasian mothers and their six children as donors.

The clonotype originates from a boy between 2 and 15 years old in good health. The chain has TRBV7-8 and TRBJ2-7; D remains unclear. Specimen: blood. This CDR3 is CASSVAAEQYF. As DNA, the CDR3 is TGTGCCAGCAGCGTAGCTGCCGAGCAGTACTTC.